A single sample gave rise to the 20 T cell receptor beta chains below, sequenced in a study of control samples from healthy donors and cancer patients. Repertoires were generated with immunoSEQ multiplex PCR, while TCRdb's copy carries only in-frame clones and drops some. The sample holds 110,000 or so clones, roughly nine tenths seen once. The sequencing input was blood. The receptors shown here come from a man over 45 in good health.

The J gene is TRBJ1-1, the V gene TRBV5-1; TRBD1 matches at 8 bases. The V gene end was trimmed by 1 base and the J gene end by 1 base; junction bases not matched to a gene: 0. CDR1 is SGHRS, CDR2 YFSETQ, per germline. The CDR3 length is 14 residues. This CDR3 is CASSLTGGNTEAFF. As DNA, the CDR3 is TGCGCCAGCAGCTTGACAGGGGGGAACACTGAAGCTTTCTTT.

This rearrangement joins TRBV4-1 to TRBJ1-2; D is unresolved. V lost 1 base to trimming and J lost 3 bases, with 12 bases between them. The CDR3 contains 15 residues. Germline CDR1 MGHRA, CDR2 YSYEKL. Here the CDR3 reads CASSQVGIRDYGYTF. CDR3 nucleotide sequence: TGCGCCAGCAGCCAAGTAGGTATCCGAGACTATGGCTACACCTTC.

This chain uses TRBV27 with TRBJ2-1; tentatively, D is TRBD2 (6 bases). Germline V gene sequence: CDR1 MNHEY, CDR2 SMNVEV (reference sequence). V lost 1 base to trimming and J lost 2 bases, with 9 bases between them. This CDR3 is built from 15 residues. The CDR3 reads CASSLLGGTYNEQFF. For the CDR3, the DNA is TGTGCCAGCAGTTTATTGGGAGGCACCTACAATGAGCAGTTCTTC.

The V gene is TRBV27, the J gene TRBJ2-2; 9 bases agree with TRBD2. Trimming cost V 3 bases and J 1 base; bases outside gene matches: 9. The CDR3 totals 18 residues. The germline V gene has CDR1 MNHEY and CDR2 SMNVEV (reference sequence). In nucleotides, the CDR3 is TGTGCCAGCAGTTTGAAAACTAGCGGGCCCAGGAACACCGGGGAGCTGTTTTTT. This translates into CASSLKTSGPRNTGELFF.

In its sample, this clone was seen a few times. The chain links TRBV7-8 to TRBJ2-5; a weak D match, TRBD1 (5 bases). The germline V gene encodes CDR1 SGHVS and CDR2 FQNEAQ. V lost 5 bases and J lost 5, with 9 bases in between. This CDR3 has 12 residues. The CDR3: CASSVAGETQYF. The CDR3 DNA sequence: TGTGCCAGCAGCGTCGCAGGGGAGACCCAGTACTTC.

This rearrangement joins TRBV28 to TRBJ1-2; 9 nucleotides align to TRBD1. This CDR3 is 13 amino acids long. The germline V gene has CDR1 MDHEN and CDR2 SYDVKM. J gave up 7 bases and V 6 bases, and 6 bases lay outside the gene matches. The CDR3 bases are TGTGCCAGCAGACGGACAGGGGTTGGTGGCTACACCTTC. It is translated as CASRRTGVGGYTF.

This chain links TRBV7-9 with TRBJ1-2; 9 positions match TRBD1. CDR1 and CDR2 from the germline V gene are SEHNR and FQNEAQ (reference sequence). The V segment lost 5 bases and the J segment 6 bases; nucleotides outside the gene matches: 13. The CDR3 is 16 residues long. The CDR3 sequence is CASSKRPGTGKDGYTF. For the CDR3, the DNA is TGTGCCAGCAGCAAGCGTCCCGGGACAGGGAAGGATGGCTACACCTTC.

The V and J genes are TRBV9 and TRBJ2-5; TRBD2 matches at 9 bases. CDR3 length: 16 amino acids. Germline CDR1 reads SGDLS; CDR2 reads YYNGEE. Trimming cost V 3 bases and J 1 base; bases outside gene matches: 7. CDR3 coding DNA: TGTGCCAGCAGCGGAAGAGCGGGGGGACGCCAAGAGACCCAGTACTTC. This sequence encodes CASSGRAGGRQETQYF.

This chain links TRBV9 with TRBJ1-6; maybe TRBD1 (5 bases). This CDR3 is 16 amino acids long. Germline CDR1 and CDR2: SGDLS and YYNGEE. Trimming shortened V by 0 bases and J by 8 bases, and 15 bases separated the two germline ends. The CDR3 protein is CASSVDGMGRDSPLHF. The CDR3 DNA follows: TGTGCCAGCAGCGTAGATGGTATGGGGCGGGATTCACCCCTCCACTTT.

The J gene is TRBJ2-5, the V gene TRBV11-2; D uncertain. Germline CDR1 SGHAT, CDR2 FQNNGV. V lost 1 base and J 1 base, leaving 4 bases between the germline ends. This CDR3 is built from 13 residues. The CDR3 bases are TGTGCCAGCAGCTTAGGGGTCCAAGAGACCCAGTACTTC. Protein product: CASSLGVQETQYF.

The chain couples TRBV12-3 or TRBV12-4 to TRBJ1-2; no clear D. V lost 0 bases, J lost 8 bases, and 10 bases lay in between. This CDR3 has 13 amino acids. CDR3 bases: TGTGCCAGCAGTTTAGCGCAGGCAGTCGGCTACACCTTC. This sequence encodes CASSLAQAVGYTF.

The V gene is TRBV9, the J gene TRBJ2-7, with D maybe TRBD1 (6 bases). V lost 0 bases, J lost 0 bases, and 10 bases lay in between. CDR1 is SGDLS, CDR2 YYNGEE, per germline. The CDR3 has 15 residues. The CDR3 protein is CASSVGQASSYEQYF. The CDR3 DNA follows: TGTGCCAGCAGCGTAGGACAGGCCAGCTCCTACGAGCAGTACTTC.

The chain is built from TRBV4-1 and TRBJ1-1, with TRBD1 matching over 7 bases. The junction had 8 bases not matched to a gene; V was cut back by 3 bases and J by 7 bases. The V gene's germline CDR1 is MGHRA and CDR2 YSYEKL. The CDR3 extends over 14 amino acids. The CDR3 nucleotides read TGCGCCAGCAGCCACCCCAGACAGGGTAATGAAGCTTTCTTT. Protein product: CASSHPRQGNEAFF.

V and J are TRBV30 and TRBJ1-1, with 7 positions matching TRBD1. The CDR3 covers 13 residues. Per germline, CDR1 GTSNPN and CDR2 SVGIG (reference sequence). V shed 7 bases and J 1 base; nucleotides not matched to a gene: 6. The CDR3: CAYRGRENTEAFF. As DNA, the CDR3 is TGTGCCTACAGGGGACGGGAGAACACTGAAGCTTTCTTT.

V and J are TRBV9 and TRBJ2-1; TRBD1 matches 7 bases. CDR1 is SGDLS and CDR2 is YYNGEE in the germline V gene. V shed 3 bases, J shed 4 bases, and the junction held 4 bases outside the gene matches. The CDR3 loop spans 14 amino acids. CDR3 amino acids: CASSGRDSYNEQFF. CDR3 DNA: TGTGCCAGCAGCGGCCGGGACAGTTACAATGAGCAGTTCTTC.

V gene TRBV2 combines with J gene TRBJ2-7; D gene unclear. V gave up 1 base and J gave up 3 bases, with 10 bases separating them. CDR1 is SNHLY and CDR2 is FYNNEI in the germline V gene. There are 14 residues in the CDR3. The CDR3 DNA is TGTGCCAGCAGTGAAGGGCCAGATCGCTACGAGCAGTACTTC. It codes for CASSEGPDRYEQYF.

The V and J genes are TRBV5-1 and TRBJ2-3; D possibly matches TRBD1 or TRBD2 (7 bases each). CDR1 and CDR2 from the germline V gene are SGHRS and YFSETQ. The CDR3 sequence is 15 residues long. The V gene lost 4 bases and the J gene lost 3 bases, with 15 bases spanning the gap. DNA for the CDR3: TGCGCCAGCAGCATGGGAGGGACAGCAACAGATACGCAGTATTTT. It codes for CASSMGGTATDTQYF.

The rearrangement joins TRBV7-2 to TRBJ1-2, with TRBD1 matching 9 bases. Germline loops: CDR1 SGHTA, CDR2 FQGNSA. There are 15 residues in the CDR3. Germline trimming cut 1 base from V and 2 bases from J; bases unmatched to any gene: 2. The CDR3 loop is CASSLEGTGNYGYTF. CDR3 DNA sequence: TGTGCCAGCAGCTTAGAAGGGACAGGGAACTATGGCTACACCTTC. Full variable domain (outside the CDR3, taken from reference TRBV7-2 and TRBJ1-2): GAGVSQSPSNKVTEKGKDVELRCDPISGHTALYWYRQSLGQGLEFLIYFQGNSAPDKSGLPSDRFSAERTGGSVSTLTIQRTQQEDSAVYLCASSLEGTGNYGYTFGSGTRLTVV.

The chain has TRBV27 and TRBJ2-7; 8 positions match TRBD1. CDR1 and CDR2 from the germline V gene are MNHEY and SMNVEV (reference sequence). This CDR3 is built from 16 residues. Germline trimming cut 4 bases from V and 0 bases from J; bases unmatched to any gene: 8. The DNA of the CDR3 is TGTGCCAGCAGTTACCGGGGCACAGGGGGCTCCTACGAGCAGTACTTC. Translating gives CASSYRGTGGSYEQYF.

The chain joins TRBV12-5 to TRBJ1-1; no clear D gene. Germline V lookup: CDR1 LGHNT, CDR2 FRNRAP. The CDR3 covers 13 residues. With 3 bases removed from V and 5 bases from J, the gap between germline ends came to 10 bases. The CDR3 region is CASGFDIRTEAFF. CDR3 nucleotide sequence: TGTGCTAGTGGTTTCGATATTAGGACTGAAGCTTTCTTT.